These 15 T cell receptor beta chains were all obtained from the same sample, sequenced in a study of regulatory T cells in long-lasting Graves disease. Through Arm-PCR of CDR3 regions and iRepertoire HTBI primers, TCR beta libraries were built. Via MiXCR, TCRdb re-called the multiplex PCR reads, giving one row per CDR3 protein. The sample lists approximately 400,000 distinct CDR3 sequences, less than 25% occurring once. The sample's time point: persistent/refractory GD, antithyroid drugs over 5 years with positive TRAb. RNA extracted from PBMCs served as the sequencing template. The specimen was peripheral blood mononuclear cells (PBMCs), collected when the disease was refractory, from a patient treated with antithyroid drugs. The receptor set was obtained from a female donor with Graves disease.

This clonotype was counted many times. The chain has TRBV19 and TRBJ2-5; TRBD1 agrees at 12 bases. J lost 3 bases, V lost 4 bases, and 9 bases had no gene match. The CDR3 totals 17 residues. Germline values: CDR1 LNHDA, CDR2 SQIVND (reference sequence). The DNA of the CDR3 is TGTGCCAGTAGTACCCGGGACAGGGGGCGAAGGGAAGAGACCCAGTACTTC. Amino acid sequence: CASSTRDRGRREETQYF.

This clonotype was seen at least ten times. V gene TRBV12-3 or TRBV12-4 combines with J gene TRBJ1-2; the D gene is possibly TRBD1 (5 bases). The CDR3 has 13 amino acids. V was clipped by 4 bases and J by 5 bases, with 11 bases between them. CDR3: CASSYGQPYGYTF. CDR3 bases: TGTGCCAGCAGTTATGGACAACCGTATGGCTACACCTTC.

This clonotype was detected only a few times. V is TRBV7-9 and J is TRBJ2-5, with D hard to call. This CDR3 is built from 12 residues. CDR1 SEHNR and CDR2 FQNEAQ come from the germline V gene (reference sequence). Trimming left V 3 bases short and J 5 bases short, with 7 bases between. The CDR3 nucleotides read TGTGCCAGCAGCTTCGGGTTGGAGACCCAGTACTTC. Amino acids: CASSFGLETQYF.

This chain links TRBV29-1 with TRBJ1-1; TRBD1 aligns across 9 bases. CDR1 and CDR2 (germline): SQVTM, ANQGSEA. After removal of 7 bases from V and 5 bases from J, the junction contained 11 bases not matched to a gene. CDR3 length equals 14 residues. The CDR3: CSAGGGTGFTEAFF. The CDR3 DNA is TGCAGCGCGGGGGGAGGGACAGGGTTTACTGAAGCTTTCTTT.

The rearrangement uses TRBV28 and TRBJ2-1; the match to TRBD2 covers 9 bases. CDR3 size: 13 residues. The V gene's germline CDR1 is MDHEN and CDR2 SYDVKM. The CDR3 nucleotides are TGTGTAGTAAAGGGACTAGCTGGCAATGAGCAGTTCTTC. Residues: CVVKGLAGNEQFF.

This clonotype was picked up a small number of times. The chain carries TRBV19 and TRBJ1-5; TRBD1 agrees at 10 bases. V was clipped by 4 bases and J by 0 bases; unmatched bases: 6. The germline V gene has CDR1 LNHDA and CDR2 SQIVND (reference sequence). The length of the CDR3 is 17 residues. The CDR3 is CASSTGQGVYSNQPQHF. DNA for the CDR3: TGTGCCAGTAGTACCGGACAGGGGGTATATAGCAATCAGCCCCAGCATTTT.

This clonotype was seen a handful of times. This chain joins TRBV20-1 and TRBJ1-2; 7 bases align to TRBD1. The CDR3 consists of 15 residues. CDR1 DFQATT and CDR2 SNEGSKA come from the germline V gene (reference sequence). J lost 8 bases, V lost 0 bases, and 12 bases had no gene match. The CDR3 is CSARDKGANEGGYTF. CDR3 DNA sequence: TGCAGTGCTAGAGATAAGGGGGCGAATGAGGGAGGCTACACCTTC.

This clonotype has just a few counts. V gene TRBV6-1 combines with J gene TRBJ2-7; D might be TRBD1 (6 bases). The germline gives CDR1 MNHNS, CDR2 SASEGT. Trimming took off 6 bases at V and 1 base at J, with 16 bases between the two ends. This CDR3 comprises 15 residues. CDR3: CASRSTAGESYEQYF. The CDR3 DNA reads as TGTGCCAGCAGATCGACCGCAGGGGAATCCTACGAGCAGTACTTC.

This chain uses TRBV12-3 or TRBV12-4 with TRBJ1-5, with 9 bases fitting TRBD1. V gave up 3 bases and J gave up 9 bases; unmatched junction bases: 9. The CDR3 sequence is 15 residues long. CDR3 sequence (DNA): TGTGCCAGCAGTTTGAATTGGGACAGGGAACGGCCCCAGCATTTT. It encodes CASSLNWDRERPQHF.

This clonotype was picked up a small number of times. V gene TRBV14 combines with J gene TRBJ1-1; D gene unclear. Germline CDR1 is SGHDN and CDR2 is FVKESK. This CDR3 is built from 14 residues. V dropped 5 bases and J dropped 3 bases, with 13 bases sitting between them. CDR3: CASSAAGIYTEAFF. CDR3 nucleotides: TGTGCCAGCAGCGCAGCGGGGATTTACACTGAAGCTTTCTTT.

This clonotype was observed a handful of times. The chain links TRBV9 to TRBJ2-4, with D possibly matching TRBD2 (6 bases). This CDR3 region has 15 residues. Germline V gene data show CDR1 as SGDLS and CDR2 as YYNGEE. The V and J ends lost 3 bases and 3 bases respectively, with 13 bases between them. The CDR3 spells CASSEEGNHKNIQYF. The CDR3 DNA reads as TGTGCCAGCAGCGAGGAGGGGAATCACAAAAACATTCAGTACTTC.

Ten or more counts support this clonotype. The chain links TRBV7-2 to TRBJ1-2; 10 positions match TRBD1. This CDR3 region has 13 residues. After removal of 6 bases from V and 6 bases from J, the junction contained 4 bases not matched to a gene. In germline, CDR1 is SGHTA, CDR2 FQGNSA. CDR3 region: CASRTGGYDGYTF. The CDR3 coding sequence is TGTGCCAGCAGGACAGGGGGCTATGATGGCTACACCTTC.

The V gene is TRBV28, the J gene TRBJ2-3, with 8 bases identical to TRBD2. Germline CDR1 and CDR2: MDHEN and SYDVKM. The CDR3 extends over 16 amino acids. Trimming removed 5 bases from V and 2 bases from J; junction bases left unmatched: 9. The CDR3 is CASSTGGVGITDTQYF. As DNA, the CDR3 is TGTGCCAGCAGTACCGGGGGGGTAGGCATCACAGATACGCAGTATTTT.

Many counts were recorded for this clonotype. V is TRBV28 and J is TRBJ2-7; tentatively, D is TRBD1 (5 bases). Germline CDR1 and CDR2: MDHEN and SYDVKM. The CDR3 totals 12 residues. V lost 7 bases and J lost 1, with 8 bases in between. CDR3: CASKAGSYEQYF. In DNA, the CDR3 is TGTGCCAGCAAGGCAGGGTCCTACGAGCAGTACTTC.

Ten or more counts support this clonotype. The chain uses TRBV11-2 and TRBJ2-5; 11 bases line up with TRBD2. V lost 6 bases and J lost 6; bases outside the gene matches: 12. Looked up from germline, CDR1 is SGHAT and CDR2 is FQNNGV. This CDR3 is built from 16 residues. The CDR3 sequence is CASSSGLAGSRKTQYF. Written as DNA, the CDR3 is TGTGCCAGCAGTTCTGGACTAGCGGGTTCCCGGAAGACCCAGTACTTC.